This TCR beta chain appears in the sequencing data of a study of spatial heterogeneity in lung cancer. This clonotype has at least ten counts. This beta chain is an unintended read in a library built for alpha chains; its size means little. Stated time point: sample taken at primary tumor resection. Sequencing was performed on whole RNA extracted from tumor and nontumor lung tissue, or from frozen PBMC, and the material was left unsorted. The CDR3 sequence is 13 residues long. Germline CDR1 and CDR2: LGHDT and YNNKEL (reference sequence). Deletions cut 1 base from V and 4 bases from J, with 7 bases between. One entry per CDR3 protein, called by TCRdb with MiXCR from the 5' RACE reads. The profile shows around 8,000 distinct CDR3 sequences, about 8.3% of them singletons.

The sample here was PBMCs, taken at surgery. The chain couples TRBV3-1 to TRBJ1-2, with D maybe TRBD1 (5 bases). This TCR derives from a male donor with early-stage non-small cell lung cancer. The CDR3 region is CASSQGQLYGYTF. In nucleotides, the CDR3 is TGTGCCAGCAGCCAAGGACAGCTCTATGGCTACACCTTC.